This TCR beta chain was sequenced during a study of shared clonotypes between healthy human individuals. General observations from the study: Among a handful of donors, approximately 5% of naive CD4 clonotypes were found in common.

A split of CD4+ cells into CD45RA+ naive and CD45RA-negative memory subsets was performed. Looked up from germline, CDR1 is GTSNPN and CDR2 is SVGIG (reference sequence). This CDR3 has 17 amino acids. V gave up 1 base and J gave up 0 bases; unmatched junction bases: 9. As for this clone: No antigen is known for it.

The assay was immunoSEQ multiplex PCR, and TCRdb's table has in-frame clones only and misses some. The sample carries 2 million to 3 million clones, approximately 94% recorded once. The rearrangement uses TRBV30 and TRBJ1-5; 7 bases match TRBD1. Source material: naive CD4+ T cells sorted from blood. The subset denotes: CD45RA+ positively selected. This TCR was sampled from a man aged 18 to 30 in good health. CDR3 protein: CAWSAVRDSNSNQPQHF. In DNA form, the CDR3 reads TGTGCCTGGAGTGCTGTCCGGGACAGTAATAGCAATCAGCCCCAGCATTTT.